These 8 T cell receptor beta chains originate from one sample sequenced in a study of intratumoral heterogeneity in liver cancer. Using immunoSEQ multiplex PCR, the repertoire was profiled, and TCRdb retains in-frame clones only, with some absent. The sample lists about 6,200 clones, 70% to 80% occurring once. Multiple geographically separated regions of the hepatocellular carcinoma nodule were sampled separately. Sequencing was performed on tumor tissue, taken before any cancer treatment. The receptors derive from a woman aged 70-85 years with hepatocellular carcinoma.

J is TRBJ2-1 and V is TRBV19, with 9 bases that match TRBD2. Germline assignment: CDR1 LNHDA and CDR2 SQIVND (reference sequence). This CDR3 is built from 15 residues. The V and J ends lost 6 bases and 5 bases, in that order; junction bases with no gene match: 8. The CDR3 sequence: CASSTLAGVNNEQFF. The CDR3 DNA sequence: TGTGCCAGTAGCACCTTAGCGGGAGTTAACAATGAGCAGTTCTTC.

The chain links TRBV12-5 to TRBJ2-3, with a possible D match to TRBD2 (5 bases). The CDR3 has 16 amino acids. The V end was cut by 4 bases, the J end by 0 bases, with 14 bases between. The germline V gene has CDR1 LGHNT and CDR2 FRNRAP. CDR3 region: CASGSYWSGSTDTQYF. CDR3 sequence (DNA): TGTGCTAGTGGTTCCTACTGGAGCGGCAGCACAGATACGCAGTATTTT.

The rearrangement links TRBV4-1 to TRBJ2-1, with 11 bases matching TRBD2. The CDR3 spans 15 residues. The junction had 1 base not matched to a gene; V was cut back by 4 bases and J by 2 bases. Germline CDR1 MGHRA, CDR2 YSYEKL. This chain's CDR3 is CASSPGLAAYNEQFF. CDR3 nucleotides: TGCGCCAGCAGCCCGGGACTAGCGGCCTACAATGAGCAGTTCTTC.

This clone has only a few counts. V usage is TRBV5-4 and J usage is TRBJ1-6, with TRBD1 matching 9 bases. CDR3 size: 14 residues. V was clipped by 4 bases and J by 10 bases; unmatched bases: 6. Looked up from germline, CDR1 is SGHNT and CDR2 is YYREEE (reference sequence). CDR3 DNA: TGTGCCAGCAGCCCGGACAGGGGACAATCACCCCTCCACTTT. Translation gives CASSPDRGQSPLHF.

This chain joins TRBV15 and TRBJ1-3, with D hard to call. The CDR3 extends over 15 amino acids. V lost 0 bases and J lost 2, with 8 bases in between. Looked up from germline, CDR1 is LNHNV and CDR2 is YYDKDF (reference sequence). CDR3 in DNA: TGTGCCACCAGCAGAGATTTTAACACTGGAAACACCATATATTTT. Its translation: CATSRDFNTGNTIYF.

The chain links TRBV2 to TRBJ1-2, with D possibly being TRBD1 (5 bases). Trimming pared 9 bases from V and 2 bases from J, leaving 16 bases between. The V gene's germline CDR1 is SNHLY and CDR2 FYNNEI. The CDR3 totals 14 residues. In DNA form, the CDR3 reads TGTGCCAGTACTCCGGGACTAGGGAACTATGGCTACACCTTC. This sequence encodes CASTPGLGNYGYTF.

V is TRBV2 and J is TRBJ2-5; D is unclear. CDR3 size: 13 residues. Germline CDR1 is SNHLY and CDR2 is FYNNEI. V was shortened by 5 bases and J by 3 bases, with 10 bases between the two germline ends. CDR3 in amino acids: CASSRNEKETQYF. The CDR3 nucleotides read TGTGCCAGCAGTCGCAACGAAAAAGAGACCCAGTACTTC.

The chain recombines TRBV30 with TRBJ2-6, with D unresolved. Germline assignment: CDR1 GTSNPN and CDR2 SVGIG (reference sequence). The CDR3 is made up of 15 amino acids. Trimming stripped 2 bases from V and 3 bases from J, with 11 bases between. In nucleotides, the CDR3 is TGTGCCTGGAGTCCCCCAGGCTTTGGGGCCAACGTCCTGACTTTC. Translation gives CAWSPPGFGANVLTF.